This passage covers 22 T cell receptor beta chains from one sample sequenced in a study of blood T cells in healthy people across ages. A second 7 to 11 cycle PCR used barcoded and J-beta primers. TCRdb passed the 5' RACE reads through MiXCR, listing each CDR3 protein once. The data contain hundreds of thousands of distinct CDR3 sequences, about 61% of them singletons. The specimen sequenced was blood. The origin of the receptors is a man in his forties in good health.

In the case of this clonotype: The junction does not match germline at one end; this may be a read error. The chain employs TRBV11-2 and TRBJ2-5; TRBD2 matches at 9 bases. The CDR3 is 17 residues long. In germline, CDR1 is SGHAT, CDR2 FQNNGV. The CDR3 nucleotides are TGTGCCGGCAGCTTGAAAAGGGGCGGGGGGGCGTCGGAGACCCAGTACTTC. Its protein product is CAGSLKRGGGASETQYF.

This chain links TRBV12-3 or TRBV12-4 with TRBJ2-3; 12 nucleotides line up with TRBD2. J was trimmed by 5 bases and V by 4 bases; bases with no gene match: 7. The CDR3 runs 16 residues. The CDR3: CASSSSLAGGKDTQYF. As DNA, the CDR3 is TGTGCCAGCAGTTCTTCCCTAGCGGGGGGGAAAGATACGCAGTATTTT.

This clonotype has only one observation. V usage is TRBV6-4 and J usage is TRBJ1-4; tentatively, D is TRBD1 (5 bases). This CDR3 contains 13 residues. CDR1 and CDR2 from the germline V gene are MRHNA and SNTAGT. Trimming cost V 8 bases and J 7 bases, with 14 bases left between them. CDR3 DNA: TGTGCCAGCTCCTCCAGGGTTGGTGAAAAACTGTTTTTT. Protein sequence: CASSSRVGEKLFF.

The CDR3 sequence: CAISERTGGVGNSPLHF. CDR3 coding DNA: TGTGCCATCAGTGAGAGGACAGGGGGCGTAGGAAATTCACCCCTCCACTTT. The chain employs TRBV10-3 and TRBJ1-6, with 11 bases matching TRBD1. V lost 2 bases and J lost 7; bases outside the gene matches: 7. Germline V gene sequence: CDR1 ENHRY, CDR2 SYGVKD. The CDR3 contains 17 residues.

The chain is built from TRBV7-2 and TRBJ2-1; 8 bases agree with TRBD2. V dropped 2 bases and J dropped 9; count of bases not matched to a gene: 15. The CDR3 totals 17 residues. CDR1 and CDR2 (germline): SGHTA, FQGNSA. The CDR3 sequence: CASSLPTWTSRYGEQFF. The CDR3 DNA is TGTGCCAGCAGCTTACCGACTTGGACTAGCAGATACGGTGAGCAGTTCTTC.

This clonotype has only a few counts. The chain carries TRBV27 and TRBJ2-5; 7 nucleotides align to TRBD1. The length of the CDR3 is 13 residues. Trimming removed 5 bases from V and 4 bases from J; junction bases left unmatched: 4. The germline V gene has CDR1 MNHEY and CDR2 SMNVEV (reference sequence). CDR3 loop: CASSPGQIETQYF. The CDR3 bases are TGTGCCAGCAGTCCGGGACAGATAGAGACCCAGTACTTC.

This chain uses TRBV20-1 with TRBJ2-4; 8 nucleotides line up with TRBD1. The V segment lost 4 bases and the J segment 5 bases; nucleotides outside the gene matches: 10. Germline CDR1 reads DFQATT; CDR2 reads SNEGSKA (reference sequence). The CDR3 is 15 amino acids. The CDR3 DNA is TGCAGTGCTAAAGGACAGGGAATAGGGGAAAACATTCAGTACTTC. Translating gives CSAKGQGIGENIQYF.

Notes on this clonotype: The junction and the germline gene differ at one end; a read error may be behind it. The DNA of the CDR3 is TGTGCCACCAGCAGAGATGTATTACTAGCCAGTAGTGAGCAGTTTTTC. It translates to CATSRDVLLASSEQFF. The rearrangement uses TRBV15 and TRBJ2-1; TRBD2 is a possible D gene (6 bases). This CDR3 region has 16 residues. Germline CDR1 LNHNV, CDR2 YYDKDF (reference sequence).

The chain employs TRBV2 and TRBJ2-7, with no clear D. This CDR3 has 13 residues. Looked up from germline, CDR1 is SNHLY and CDR2 is FYNNEI. Trimming pared 6 bases from V and 2 bases from J, leaving 11 bases between. CDR3 nucleotides: TGTGCCAGCAGCGCACGACAAGCCTACGAGCAGTACTTC. Residues: CASSARQAYEQYF.

This clonotype was recorded at least ten times. A much larger clone differs by one base, so this may be a read error. As DNA, the CDR3 is TGCAGTGCGACCGATCGACAGGGGGTTGGCAATGAGCAGTACTTC. Protein: CSATDRQGVGNEQYF. The rearrangement joins TRBV20-1 to TRBJ2-5; 9 bases fit TRBD1. CDR1 DFQATT and CDR2 SNEGSKA come from the germline V gene (reference sequence). V lost 6 bases to trimming and J lost 11 bases; unmatched junction nucleotides: 19. The CDR3 has 15 residues.

The chain couples TRBV7-9 to TRBJ1-5; the D is unclear. Germline CDR1 is SEHNR and CDR2 is FQNEAQ (reference sequence). This CDR3 contains 12 residues. Trimming shortened V by 2 bases and J by 6 bases, and 5 bases separated the two germline ends. CDR3 in amino acids: CASSLSSQPQHF. The CDR3 region has the DNA TGTGCCAGCAGCTTATCTAGTCAGCCCCAGCATTTT.

J is TRBJ2-1 and V is TRBV3-1; TRBD2 matches 7 bases. The CDR3 is 14 amino acids. Losses at the gene ends were 1 base for V and 8 bases for J; bases not matched to a gene: 5. Germline loops: CDR1 LGHDT, CDR2 YNNKEL (reference sequence). This chain's CDR3 is CASSQAGGKDEQFF. The CDR3 coding sequence is TGTGCCAGCAGCCAAGCGGGAGGTAAAGATGAGCAGTTCTTC.

This clonotype was seen more than once but under ten times. This rearrangement joins TRBV7-2 to TRBJ2-1; 16 bases match TRBD2. The V and J ends lost 1 base and 14 bases, in that order; junction bases with no gene match: 5. The CDR3 has 15 amino acids. Germline values: CDR1 SGHTA, CDR2 FQGNSA. CDR3 in amino acids: CASSLGGTSGRGEFF. The CDR3 DNA reads TGTGCCAGCAGCTTAGGTGGGACTAGCGGGAGGGGGGAGTTCTTC.

The genes are TRBV20-1 and TRBJ2-3; 11 bases fit TRBD2. The length of the CDR3 is 14 residues. Germline V gene data show CDR1 as DFQATT and CDR2 as SNEGSKA (reference sequence). Trimming cost V 8 bases and J 5 bases; bases outside gene matches: 9. The CDR3 nucleotides are TGCAGTTGCCATAGCGGGGGGGCCCGAGATACGCAGTATTTT. This sequence encodes CSCHSGGARDTQYF.

The V call is TRBV2, the J call TRBJ1-2, with D perhaps TRBD1 (5 bases). Trimming left V 7 bases short and J 3 bases short, with 9 bases between. The CDR3 has 12 residues. Germline assignment: CDR1 SNHLY and CDR2 FYNNEI. CDR3 coding DNA: TGTGCCAGCAACCCCAGGGACTATGGCTACACCTTC. Its protein is CASNPRDYGYTF.

The chain joins TRBV5-1 to TRBJ2-3, with TRBD2 identical over 12 bases. There are 19 residues in the CDR3. The germline CDR1 and CDR2 sequences are SGHRS and YFSETQ. V lost 2 bases to trimming and J lost 0 bases; unmatched junction nucleotides: 10. For the CDR3, the DNA is TGCGCCAGCAGCTTATGGACTAGCGGGGTGGCGTCTAGCACAGATACGCAGTATTTT. Protein: CASSLWTSGVASSTDTQYF.

The rearrangement uses TRBV20-1 and TRBJ2-7; TRBD2 agrees at 10 bases. V lost 6 bases and J lost 4; bases outside the gene matches: 12. This CDR3 has 15 residues. Germline lookup yields CDR1 DFQATT and CDR2 SNEGSKA (reference sequence). In DNA form, the CDR3 reads TGCAGTGCGGCCCGTGGGGCTAGCGGGAGTTACGAGCAGTACTTC. The encoded protein is CSAARGASGSYEQYF.

The chain uses TRBV12-3 or TRBV12-4 and TRBJ2-5; D is perhaps TRBD1 or TRBD2 (5 bases each). CDR3 size: 13 residues. V lost 5 bases and J lost 5, with 12 bases in between. In nucleotides, the CDR3 is TGTGCCAGCAGTAATGTATGGGGGGAGACCCAGTACTTC. Its translation: CASSNVWGETQYF.

The CDR3 spells CASSRDGPHQPQHF. The CDR3 DNA reads TGTGCCAGCAGCCGGGATGGTCCCCATCAGCCCCAGCATTTT. The rearrangement uses TRBV7-8 and TRBJ1-5; D is uncertain. CDR3 length: 14 amino acids. The germline CDR1 and CDR2 sequences are SGHVS and FQNEAQ. The ends were cut back, 5 bases at V and 5 bases at J, with 13 bases in the middle.

The chain links TRBV14 to TRBJ2-3; D is uncertain. CDR1 SGHDN and CDR2 FVKESK come from the germline V gene. This CDR3 region has 15 residues. V shed 3 bases and J shed 2 bases, with 12 bases lying between them. The CDR3 region has the DNA TGTGCCAGCAGCCAGGACCTGATTACCACAGATACGCAGTATTTT. It yields the protein CASSQDLITTDTQYF.

This sequence joins TRBV5-5 and TRBJ2-5; the match to TRBD1 covers 12 bases. From germline, CDR1 is SGHKS and CDR2 YYEKEE (reference sequence). Losses at the gene ends were 9 bases for V and 4 bases for J; bases not matched to a gene: 10. The CDR3 is 15 amino acids. The CDR3 region is CATRAGTGGRETQYF. The DNA for the CDR3 is TGTGCCACCAGGGCCGGGACAGGGGGCCGAGAGACCCAGTACTTC.

This chain joins TRBV15 and TRBJ1-1, with unresolved D. The V and J ends lost 0 bases and 6 bases respectively, with 14 bases between them. This CDR3 spans 15 amino acids. CDR1 and CDR2 from the germline V gene are LNHNV and YYDKDF (reference sequence). The CDR3 DNA is TGTGCCACCAGCAGAGAGAATCTCCGGACCGCTGAAGCTTTCTTT. Translation: CATSRENLRTAEAFF. The full variable domain, completed using reference TRBV15 and TRBJ1-1, is DAMVIQNPRYQVTQFGKPVTLSCSQTLNHNVMYWYQQKSSQAPKLLFHYYDKDFNNEADTPDNFQSRRPNTSFCFLDIRSPGLGDTAMYLCATSRENLRTAEAFFGQGTRLTVV.